This T cell receptor beta chain was profiled in a study of blood T cells in healthy people across ages. Regarding the study as a whole: Strong correlation was found linking TCR beta diversity to naive T cell percentage. A roughly linear fall in TCR beta diversity per million T cells was seen with increasing age.

A second roughly 6 to 11 cycle PCR used barcoded and J-beta primers. One entry per CDR3 protein results from TCRdb running MiXCR on the 5' RACE reads. The sample shows about 1.6 million distinct CDR3 sequences, about 31% of them seen only once. This clonotype was seen a few times. Its antigen is unidentified. V was pared by 4 bases and J by 1 base, with 5 bases of the junction left unmatched. The CDR3 length is 15 residues. CDR1 is SGHDT, CDR2 YYEEEE, per germline. The TCR comes from a woman aged 25 to 39 in good health. The specimen sequenced was blood. This chain connects TRBV5-6 to TRBJ2-3; 8 nucleotides match TRBD1. CDR3 loop: CASSQTGERTDTQYF. The CDR3, as DNA: TGTGCCAGCAGCCAGACAGGGGAACGCACAGATACGCAGTATTTT.